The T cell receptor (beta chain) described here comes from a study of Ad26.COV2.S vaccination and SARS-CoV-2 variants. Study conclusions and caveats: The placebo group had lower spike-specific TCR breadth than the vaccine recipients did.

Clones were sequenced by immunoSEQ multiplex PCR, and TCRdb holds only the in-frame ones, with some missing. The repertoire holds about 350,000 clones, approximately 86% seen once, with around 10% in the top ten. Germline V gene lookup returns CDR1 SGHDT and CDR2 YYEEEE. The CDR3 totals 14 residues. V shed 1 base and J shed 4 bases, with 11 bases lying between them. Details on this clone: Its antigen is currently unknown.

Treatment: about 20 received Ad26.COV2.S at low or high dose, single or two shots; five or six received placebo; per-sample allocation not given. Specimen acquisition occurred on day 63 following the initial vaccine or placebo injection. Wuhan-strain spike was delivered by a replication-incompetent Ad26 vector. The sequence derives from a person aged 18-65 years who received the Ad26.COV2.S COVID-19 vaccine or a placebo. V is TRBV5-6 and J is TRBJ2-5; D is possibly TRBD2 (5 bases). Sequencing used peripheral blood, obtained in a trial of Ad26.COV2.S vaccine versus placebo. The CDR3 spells CASSLLPSGETQYF. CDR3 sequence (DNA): TGTGCCAGCAGCTTGTTACCGAGCGGAGAGACCCAGTACTTC.